This T cell receptor (beta chain) was retrieved from a study of blood T cells in healthy people across ages. Primed by a sample-barcoded 5' primer and a J-beta primer mix, a second PCR proceeded for roughly 7 to 12 cycles. One entry per CDR3 protein results from TCRdb running MiXCR on the 5' RACE reads. The sample lists hundreds of thousands of distinct CDR3 sequences, 45% to 50% occurring once. Points from the study as a whole: Not knowing donor CMV status may have confounded expanded clonotype changes. Both higher diversity and more naive CD4+ cells marked long-lived donors when set against aged donors.

On this clonotype: Its antigen is undetermined.

The sample consisted of blood. This TCR came from a woman aged 55-70 years in good health.

CDR3 in amino acids: CSASDNSGNTIYF. CDR3 DNA sequence: TGCAGTGCTTCCGATAACTCTGGAAACACCATATATTTT. The chain has TRBV20-1 and TRBJ1-3; D call uncertain. The ends were cut back, 5 bases at V and 0 bases at J, with 8 bases in the middle. CDR1 DFQATT and CDR2 SNEGSKA come from the germline V gene (reference sequence). CDR3 length: 13 residues.